This is a list of T cell receptor beta chains from one sample in a study of shared clonotypes between healthy human individuals. Clones were sequenced by immunoSEQ multiplex PCR, and TCRdb holds only the in-frame ones, with some missing. The repertoire holds about 600,000 clones, with around 97% as singletons. Sequenced: naive CD4+ T cells sorted from blood. The receptor source for this set is a woman younger than 45 in good health. CDR3s include the opening cysteine and the closing phenylalanine or tryptophan. D genes are given only for firm matches. Only part of the rows carry a size: once, few, many, or a class if the clone is expanded.

>TRBJ2-1|TRBV7-9|-|once
CASSFSGAGYNEQFF
TGTGCCAGCAGCTTCTCGGGAGCTGGCTACAATGAGCAGTTCTTC
>TRBJ1-4|TRBV10-3|-|-
CAISRGEGEKLFF
TGTGCCATCAGTCGAGGAGAGGGCGAAAAACTGTTTTTT
>TRBJ2-2|TRBV5-1|TRBD2|-
CASSFGLAGTGELFF
TGCGCCAGCAGCTTTGGACTAGCGGGAACCGGGGAGCTGTTTTTT
>TRBJ1-5|TRBV4-1|TRBD1|-
CASRRGPGDSSNQPQHF
TGCGCCAGCAGACGCGGTCCAGGGGACAGTAGCAATCAGCCCCAGCATTTT
>TRBJ2-2|TRBV30|TRBD2|-
CAWIADAGVRNGELFF
TGTGCCTGGATAGCGGATGCGGGAGTGCGGAACGGGGAGCTGTTTTTT
>TRBJ2-7|TRBV28|-|-
CASSLRGDHSYEQYF
TGTGCCAGCAGCCTTCGTGGTGACCACTCCTACGAGCAGTACTTC
>TRBJ2-5|TRBV6-5|TRBD1|-
CASSYSDRGSETQYF
TGTGCCAGCAGTTACTCGGACAGGGGTTCAGAGACCCAGTACTTC
>TRBJ1-1|TRBV27|-|-
CASSLFRGSAVNTEAFF
TGTGCCAGCAGTTTATTTCGCGGGTCAGCGGTGAACACTGAAGCTTTCTTT
>TRBJ2-3|TRBV2|-|-
CASSARMGADTQYF
TGTGCCAGCAGTGCCCGTATGGGAGCAGATACGCAGTATTTT
>TRBJ2-7|TRBV7-7|TRBD2|-
CASSSGLAGSYEQYF
TGTGCCAGCAGCTCCGGACTAGCGGGGTCCTACGAGCAGTACTTC
>TRBJ1-1|TRBV28|TRBD1|-
CASSYRGDAFF
TGTGCCAGCAGTTACAGGGGGGACGCTTTCTTT
>TRBJ2-1|TRBV7-8|-|-
CASSTGTTLFYNEQFF
TGTGCCAGCAGCACCGGGACCACCCTCTTCTACAATGAGCAGTTCTTC
>TRBJ2-5|TRBV5-1|TRBD2|-
CASSRPLAGGGEETQYF
TGCGCCAGCAGCCGGCCGTTAGCGGGAGGAGGGGAAGAGACCCAGTACTTC
>TRBJ1-5|TRBV18|-|-
CASSPQKGRNQPQHF
TGTGCCAGCTCACCACAAAAGGGACGAAATCAGCCCCAGCATTTT
>TRBJ1-1|TRBV18|-|-
CASSPGFTTEAFF
TGTGCCAGCTCACCGGGGTTCACCACTGAAGCTTTCTTT
>TRBJ2-2|TRBV19|TRBD1|-
CASSTQGARGGELFF
TGTGCCAGTAGTACTCAGGGGGCGCGTGGCGGGGAGCTGTTTTTT
>TRBJ2-7|TRBV28|TRBD2|-
CASTRDYSGEQYF
TGTGCCAGCACCCGGGACTATTCCGGGGAGCAGTACTTC
>TRBJ2-7|TRBV19|-|once
CASRVSTSSYEQYF
TGTGCCAGTAGGGTTTCAACGAGCTCCTACGAGCAGTACTTC
>TRBJ2-3|TRBV11-2|TRBD2|-
CASSLSGLAGGLDTQYF
TGTGCCAGTAGCCTCTCGGGACTAGCGGGAGGTTTAGATACGCAGTATTTT
>TRBJ2-7|TRBV7-8|TRBD1|-
CASSSMRQGIEQYF
TGTGCCAGCAGCTCGATGCGACAGGGAATCGAGCAGTACTTC
>TRBJ2-2|TRBV9|-|-
CASSVSTGELFF
TGTGCCAGCAGCGTGTCGACCGGGGAGCTGTTTTTT
>TRBJ1-2|TRBV18|-|once
CASSPSEMTANYGYTF
TGTGCCAGCTCACCCTCGGAGATGACAGCTAACTATGGCTACACCTTC
>TRBJ1-4|TRBV9|-|-
CASSVGVADQNEKLFF
TGTGCCAGCAGCGTAGGCGTGGCGGACCAGAATGAAAAACTGTTTTTT
>TRBJ1-5|TRBV28|-|-
CASSLDSINQPQHF
TGTGCCAGCAGTCTCGACAGCATCAATCAGCCCCAGCATTTT
>TRBJ2-4|TRBV4-1|-|once
CASSQDKVAKNIQYF
TGCGCCAGCAGCCAAGATAAGGTAGCCAAAAACATTCAGTACTTC
>TRBJ2-5|TRBV18|TRBD1|-
CASSPTGQGGETQYF
TGTGCCAGCTCACCAACAGGACAGGGGGGAGAGACCCAGTACTTC
>TRBJ2-1|TRBV28|TRBD1|-
CASSPIRDSSYNEQFF
TGTGCCAGCAGCCCTATCAGGGACAGCTCCTACAATGAGCAGTTCTTC
>TRBJ2-1|TRBV27|TRBD2|-
CASSLLLAEVNEQFF
TGTGCCAGCAGTTTATTACTAGCGGAAGTAAATGAGCAGTTCTTC
>TRBJ2-2|TRBV27|TRBD2|-
CASSFLGLAGGLNTGELFF
TGTGCCAGCAGTTTTCTCGGGTTGGCGGGAGGGCTGAACACCGGGGAGCTGTTTTTT
>TRBJ2-3|TRBV6-1|-|-
CASSEALSGGTDTQYF
TGTGCCAGCAGTGAAGCGCTTTCAGGGGGCACAGATACGCAGTATTTT
>TRBJ2-7|TRBV27|-|-
CASSPTLALLSSYEQYF
TGTGCCAGCAGTCCCACCCTAGCTCTGCTATCTTCCTACGAGCAGTACTTC
>TRBJ2-2|TRBV5-1|TRBD1|-
CASSQGANTGELFF
TGCGCCAGCAGTCAGGGGGCGAACACCGGGGAGCTGTTTTTT
>TRBJ2-1|TRBV11-2|TRBD2|-
CASSETLAGGRNEQFF
TGTGCCAGCAGCGAAACACTAGCGGGAGGGAGAAATGAGCAGTTCTTC
>TRBJ2-7|TRBV6-5|TRBD1|-
CATARDRVGEQYF
TGTGCCACAGCCCGGGACAGAGTGGGGGAGCAGTACTTC
>TRBJ2-7|TRBV4-1|-|-
CASSQEGRAGWLEQYF
TGCGCCAGCAGCCAAGAAGGCCGGGCAGGGTGGTTGGAGCAGTACTTC
>TRBJ1-5|TRBV5-5|TRBD1|-
CASSRQGDQPQHF
TGTGCCAGCAGCCGCCAGGGGGATCAGCCCCAGCATTTT
>TRBJ2-1|TRBV28|TRBD2|-
CASSTGTSGNNEQFF
TGTGCCAGCAGTACCGGGACTAGCGGCAACAATGAGCAGTTCTTC
>TRBJ2-1|TRBV27|TRBD2|-
CASREGLEAGEQFF
TGTGCCAGCAGGGAGGGACTAGAAGCGGGTGAGCAGTTCTTC
>TRBJ1-2|TRBV29-1|-|-
CSVEGGANYGYTF
TGCAGCGTTGAAGGGGGAGCTAACTATGGCTACACCTTC
>TRBJ2-1|TRBV9|-|-
CASSVGEPREQFF
TGTGCCAGCAGCGTAGGGGAGCCTAGGGAGCAGTTCTTC
>TRBJ2-7|TRBV29-1|TRBD1|-
CSVIQGRSYEQYF
TGCAGCGTGATACAGGGGAGATCCTACGAGCAGTACTTC
>TRBJ2-7|TRBV10-1|-|-
CASSVFRDAEQYF
TGCGCCAGCAGCGTATTCCGGGACGCCGAGCAGTACTTC
>TRBJ2-7|TRBV9|TRBD1|-
CASSVGESGTGPYEQYF
TGTGCCAGCAGCGTAGGGGAATCCGGGACAGGGCCCTACGAGCAGTACTTC
>TRBJ2-1|TRBV6-5|-|-
CASSFSPVENEQFF
TGTGCCAGCAGTTTTTCGCCGGTGGAGAATGAGCAGTTCTTC
>TRBJ1-2|TRBV4-2|-|-
CASSANDRRTMVDYTF
TGTGCCAGCAGCGCAAACGACAGGAGAACTATGGTAGACTACACCTTC
>TRBJ2-7|TRBV18|TRBD1|-
CASSPGTGPYEQYF
TGTGCCAGCTCGCCCGGGACAGGGCCCTACGAGCAGTACTTC
>TRBJ1-2|TRBV27|TRBD1|-
CASSTQPGGRGYTF
TGTGCCAGCAGTACCCAACCAGGGGGTCGGGGCTACACCTTC
>TRBJ2-7|TRBV4-2|TRBD2|-
CASSQVMGSGSYEQYF
TGTGCCAGCAGCCAAGTTATGGGTAGCGGGAGTTACGAGCAGTACTTC
>TRBJ1-1|TRBV27|-|-
CASSPRGRGNTEAFF
TGTGCCAGCAGTCCAAGGGGTCGGGGGAACACTGAAGCTTTCTTT
>TRBJ2-1|TRBV28|-|-
CASSLWGGGGMEQFF
TGTGCCAGCAGCCTATGGGGAGGGGGAGGGATGGAGCAGTTCTTC
>TRBJ2-3|TRBV5-4|-|-
CASSLVGQTDTQYF
TGTGCCAGCAGCTTGGTGGGACAAACGGATACGCAGTATTTT
>TRBJ2-6|TRBV19|-|-
CASSINLRVAGANVLTF
TGTGCCAGTAGTATTAACCTCAGGGTAGCTGGGGCCAACGTCCTGACTTTC
>TRBJ2-7|TRBV25-1|-|-
CASRGRGAYEQYF
TGTGCCAGCAGAGGCAGGGGCGCCTACGAGCAGTACTTC
>TRBJ2-7|TRBV27|-|-
CASSLFHEQYF
TGTGCCAGCAGTTTATTCCACGAGCAGTACTTC
>TRBJ2-1|TRBV28|TRBD1|-
CASSAVGQGRVGEQFF
TGTGCCAGCAGTGCCGTGGGACAGGGGAGGGTGGGTGAGCAGTTCTTC
>TRBJ2-3|TRBV7-2|TRBD2|-
CASSLDWAGDSLTQYF
TGTGCCAGCAGCTTAGATTGGGCGGGAGATTCCCTTACGCAGTATTTT
>TRBJ2-6|TRBV30|-|-
CAWRRYSGANVLTF
TGTGCCTGGAGACGTTACTCTGGGGCCAACGTCCTGACTTTC
>TRBJ2-5|TRBV7-9|TRBD2|-
CASSLLGLAGGETQYF
TGTGCCAGCAGCTTACTGGGTCTAGCGGGAGGAGAGACCCAGTACTTC
>TRBJ1-1|TRBV30|-|-
CAWSVQPYSGAVTEAFF
TGTGCCTGGAGTGTACAACCCTACTCAGGGGCGGTCACTGAAGCTTTCTTT
>TRBJ2-7|TRBV28|-|-
CASSLNGREQYF
TGTGCCAGCAGTTTAAACGGTCGCGAGCAGTACTTC